Each of the 9 T cell receptor beta chains below was sequenced from the same sample in a study of low-dose radiotherapy and immunotherapy resistance in tumors. Time point described: after trial treatment. The treatment is: LDRT plus nivolumab, ipilimumab, low-dose cyclophosphamide and aspirin (RACIN trial). TRAV- and TRBV-specific primers were used for first-strand cDNA, which covered alpha and beta chains. Over roughly 20 PCR cycles, TCRs were amplified from a constant-region primer and V-primer adapter. One entry per CDR3 protein, called by TCRdb with MiXCR from the reads. Of about 80,000 distinct CDR3 sequences listed, 15% to 20% are singletons. Sequenced here: PBMCs, sampled after low-dose radiotherapy plus immunotherapy. These receptors were obtained from a male donor with prostate cancer.

This clonotype was recorded at least ten times. CDR3 protein: CASSVGGLAGEQYF. The CDR3 DNA sequence: TGTGCCAGCAGTGTAGGGGGCCTCGCCGGCGAGCAGTACTTC. The gene calls are TRBV2 and TRBJ2-7; 7 nucleotides line up with TRBD1. Trimming took 4 bases from V and 6 from J; bases not matched to a gene: 9. The germline V gene has CDR1 SNHLY and CDR2 FYNNEI. CDR3 size: 14 residues.

As concerns this clonotype: Given a much more abundant clone one base away, this may be a read error. CDR3 region: CASTPGNYNSPLHF. DNA of the CDR3: TGTGCCAGCACCCCCGGGAATTATAATTCACCCCTCCACTTT. The J gene is TRBJ1-6, the V gene TRBV7-2; no firm D call. The CDR3 extends over 14 amino acids. Deletions cut 7 bases from V and 4 bases from J, with 11 bases between. CDR1 is SGHTA and CDR2 is FQGNSA in the germline V gene.

This clonotype showed up many times. The chain uses TRBV28 and TRBJ1-4; 9 nucleotides align to TRBD1. V shed 6 bases, J shed 8 bases, and the junction held 10 bases outside the gene matches. The germline V gene encodes CDR1 MDHEN and CDR2 SYDVKM. The CDR3 totals 15 residues. The CDR3 loop reads CASRRSGTGWEKLFF. In nucleotides, the CDR3 is TGTGCCAGCAGGCGATCCGGGACAGGGTGGGAAAAACTGTTTTTT.

This clonotype has ten or more counts. The chain links TRBV15 to TRBJ1-2; tentatively, D is TRBD1 (6 bases). V gave up 0 bases and J gave up 7 bases, with 18 bases separating them. Germline V gene sequence: CDR1 LNHNV, CDR2 YYDKDF (reference sequence). The CDR3 totals 16 residues. The CDR3 nucleotides read TGTGCCACCAGCAGAGATACCCCAGGGGTATTAGGTGGCTACACCTTC. Encoded protein: CATSRDTPGVLGGYTF.

This clonotype was observed many times. The chain joins TRBV7-8 to TRBJ1-4; 9 positions match TRBD1. The V gene end was trimmed by 7 bases and the J gene end by 8 bases; junction bases not matched to a gene: 14. The CDR3 sequence is 16 residues long. Germline V gene lookup returns CDR1 SGHVS and CDR2 FQNEAQ. The DNA for the CDR3 is TGTGCCAGCAAGCCAAACCAACAGGGGGCTGGGGAAAAACTGTTTTTT. Encoded protein: CASKPNQQGAGEKLFF. Filled out from reference TRBV7-8 and TRBJ1-4, the complete variable domain reads GAGVSQSPRYKVAKRGQDVALRCDPISGHVSLFWYQQALGQGPEFLTYFQNEAQLDKSGLPSDRFFAERPEGSVSTLKIQRTQQEDSAVYLCASKPNQQGAGEKLFFGSGTQLSVL.

A word on this clonotype: This sequence is one base from a far larger clone and is likely a read error. The V and J genes are TRBV5-1 and TRBJ2-1; TRBD2 agrees at 7 bases. J lost 10 bases, V lost 4 bases, and 11 bases had no gene match. CDR1 is SGHRS, CDR2 YFSETQ, per germline. CDR3 length equals 14 residues. CDR3 coding DNA: TGCGCCAGCAGCCTTAGCGGGTCCTCCTACGAGCAGTTCTTC. This translates into CASSLSGSSYEQFF.

This clonotype was observed at least ten times. The CDR3 loop is CASSEIAGAYGDEQFF. The CDR3 DNA reads TGTGCCAGCAGCGAAATCGCGGGAGCATATGGGGATGAGCAGTTCTTC. V and J are TRBV9 and TRBJ2-1, with 7 bases fitting TRBD2. CDR3 length: 16 amino acids. CDR1 SGDLS and CDR2 YYNGEE come from the germline V gene. V trimming: 3 bases; J trimming: 8 bases; junction bases outside the gene matches: 14.

Many counts were recorded for this clonotype. V and J are TRBV20-1 and TRBJ2-1; TRBD2 matches 14 bases. This CDR3 is 16 amino acids long. J lost 7 bases, V lost 1 base, and 6 bases had no gene match. CDR1 is DFQATT, CDR2 SNEGSKA, per germline (reference sequence). CDR3 in DNA: TGCAGTGCTAGAGGGTGGACTAGCGGGAGGATTAATGAGCAGTTCTTC. This sequence encodes CSARGWTSGRINEQFF.

The chain carries TRBV28 and TRBJ1-5; TRBD1 matches 9 bases. V was pared by 7 bases and J by 0 bases, with 10 bases of the junction left unmatched. The CDR3 extends over 17 amino acids. Germline-derived CDR1 and CDR2 are MDHEN and SYDVKM. The CDR3 loop is CASITGQGVGSNQPQHF. CDR3 DNA: TGTGCCAGCATCACGGGACAGGGAGTCGGTAGCAATCAGCCCCAGCATTTT.